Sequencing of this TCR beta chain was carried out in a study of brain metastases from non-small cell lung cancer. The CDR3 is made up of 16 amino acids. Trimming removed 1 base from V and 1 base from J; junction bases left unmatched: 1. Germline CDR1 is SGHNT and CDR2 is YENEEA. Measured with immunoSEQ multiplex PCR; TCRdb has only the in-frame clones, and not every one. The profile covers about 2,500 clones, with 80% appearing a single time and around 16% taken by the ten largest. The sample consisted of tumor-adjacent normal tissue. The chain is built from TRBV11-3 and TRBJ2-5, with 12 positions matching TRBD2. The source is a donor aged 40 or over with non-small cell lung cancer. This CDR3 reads CASSLGLAGAQETQYF. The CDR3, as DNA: TGTGCCAGCAGCTTAGGACTAGCGGGGGCCCAAGAGACCCAGTACTTC.